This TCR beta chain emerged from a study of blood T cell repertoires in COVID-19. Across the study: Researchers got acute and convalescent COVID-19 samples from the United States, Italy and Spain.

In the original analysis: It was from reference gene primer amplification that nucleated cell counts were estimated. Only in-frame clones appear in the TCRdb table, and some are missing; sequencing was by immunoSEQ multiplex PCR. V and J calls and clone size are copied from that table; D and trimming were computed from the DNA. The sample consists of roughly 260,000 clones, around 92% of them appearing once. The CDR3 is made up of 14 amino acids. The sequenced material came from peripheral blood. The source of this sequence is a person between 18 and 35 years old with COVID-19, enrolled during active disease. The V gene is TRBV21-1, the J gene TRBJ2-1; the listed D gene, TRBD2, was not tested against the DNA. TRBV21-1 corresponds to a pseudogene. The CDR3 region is CANSSGCSYNEQFF. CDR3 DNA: TGTGCCAACTCTAGCGGGTGCTCCTACAATGAGCAGTTCTTC.